A selection of T cell receptor beta chains follows, all from one sample in a study of neurological immune-mediated disorders. TCRdb recomputed calls from the 5' RACE reads with MiXCR, one row per CDR3 protein. This sample carries approximately 38,000 distinct CDR3 sequences, 6.5% to 7.5% of them seen once, and the ten largest clones take under 6.5%. The material sequenced was CD4+ T cells from blood. The origin of the receptors is a man aged 45-60 years in good health. CDR3s include the opening cysteine and the closing phenylalanine or tryptophan. Fields, in order: CDR3 DNA, CDR3 protein, clone size, D gene, J gene, V gene. D genes are given only for firm matches. Part of the rows lack a size; the others show once, few, many or a class for expanded clones.

DNA: TGCGCCAGCAGCACCCTAGCGGGAGGCACCTACAATGAGCAGTTCTTC; CDR3: CASSTLAGGTYNEQFF; size: many; D: TRBD2; J: TRBJ2-1; V: TRBV5-1
DNA: TGTGCCAGCATTCAGACTAGCGGGATTGAGACCCAGTACTTC; CDR3: CASIQTSGIETQYF; size: many; D: TRBD2; J: TRBJ2-5; V: TRBV6-1
DNA: TGCGCCAGCAGCCAGGGGAGGGACAGGGGGAATTTCGCCTATAATTCACCCCTCCACTTT; CDR3: CASSQGRDRGNFAYNSPLHF; size: many; D: TRBD1; J: TRBJ1-6; V: TRBV4-1
DNA: TGTGCCAGCAGTTCCGGGACAGGGGTTTCCGATACGCAGTATTTT; CDR3: CASSSGTGVSDTQYF; size: once; D: TRBD1; J: TRBJ2-3; V: TRBV6-5
DNA: TGCAGTGCTAAAGGGACCGACACCTCCATATATTTT; CDR3: CSAKGTDTSIYF; size: many; D: -; J: TRBJ1-3; V: TRBV20-1
DNA: TGTGCCAGCAGTTACTCTGTCAGCTCCTACGAGCAGTACTTC; CDR3: CASSYSVSSYEQYF; size: many; D: -; J: TRBJ2-7; V: TRBV6-6
DNA: TGTGCCAGCAGTATGACGGTTGTCGGCACCGGGGAGCTGTTTTTT; CDR3: CASSMTVVGTGELFF; size: many; D: -; J: TRBJ2-2; V: TRBV6-2/TRBV6-3
DNA: TGTGCCAGCAGTCACAGGGGGCATTATCAGCCCCAGCATTTT; CDR3: CASSHRGHYQPQHF; size: -; D: TRBD1; J: TRBJ1-5; V: TRBV6-5
DNA: TGCAGCGTTGAAGGTCACTACTATGGCTACACCTTC; CDR3: CSVEGHYYGYTF; size: many; D: -; J: TRBJ1-2; V: TRBV29-1
DNA: TGCAGTGCTGTACTAGCGGGCCTTTACAATGAGCAGTTCTTC; CDR3: CSAVLAGLYNEQFF; size: many; D: TRBD2; J: TRBJ2-1; V: TRBV20-1
DNA: TGTGCCAGCAGACTTCTTGGACAGGGGATGGCGAATGAGCAGTTCTTC; CDR3: CASRLLGQGMANEQFF; size: many; D: TRBD1; J: TRBJ2-1; V: TRBV28
DNA: TGTGCCAGCAGTTCCGGGACTAGCGAGCAGTTCTTC; CDR3: CASSSGTSEQFF; size: many; D: TRBD2; J: TRBJ2-1; V: TRBV12-3/TRBV12-4
DNA: TGCGCCAGCAGCCATTCGACAGGAGCCTCTGGAAACACCATATATTTT; CDR3: CASSHSTGASGNTIYF; size: many; D: -; J: TRBJ1-3; V: TRBV4-1
DNA: TGCGCCAGCAGCCAAGGAACTAGCGGGAGCGCAGATACGCAGTATTTT; CDR3: CASSQGTSGSADTQYF; size: many; D: TRBD2; J: TRBJ2-3; V: TRBV4-3
DNA: TGTGCCAGCAGTTACTCTCGGGTTTCGGGCTACACCTTC; CDR3: CASSYSRVSGYTF; size: many; D: -; J: TRBJ1-2; V: TRBV6-5
DNA: TGTGCCAGTAACTATATAGAGTCTGGGGCCAACGTCCTGACTTTC; CDR3: CASNYIESGANVLTF; size: many; D: -; J: TRBJ2-6; V: TRBV19
DNA: TGCAGTGTAGACGAGACTAGCGGTGGGGGTGAGCAGTTCTTC; CDR3: CSVDETSGGGEQFF; size: many; D: TRBD2; J: TRBJ2-1; V: TRBV20-1
DNA: TGTGCCAGCAGCGTAGATAGCGGAAGCACAGATACGCAGTATTTT; CDR3: CASSVDSGSTDTQYF; size: many; D: -; J: TRBJ2-3; V: TRBV9
DNA: TGCAGTGCTAGAGATCGGACTAGCGGAGTCTCCTACAATGAGCAGTTCTTC; CDR3: CSARDRTSGVSYNEQFF; size: many; D: TRBD2; J: TRBJ2-1; V: TRBV20-1
DNA: TGCGCCAGCAGCCAGCCTGGACTAGCGGGAGGAAAGACCCAGTACTTC; CDR3: CASSQPGLAGGKTQYF; size: many; D: TRBD2; J: TRBJ2-5; V: TRBV4-1
DNA: TGTGCCAGCAGGCCCAGTTTGGGGACCCAGTACTTC; CDR3: CASRPSLGTQYF; size: many; D: -; J: TRBJ2-5; V: TRBV6-5
DNA: TGCAGTGCTTCCCCCCCCTCCGGACAGGGAATATATGGCTATGGCTACACCTTC; CDR3: CSASPPSGQGIYGYGYTF; size: -; D: TRBD1; J: TRBJ1-2; V: TRBV20-1
DNA: TGCGCCAGCAGCGCAGGGACAGGGAAGTCCCATGAGCAGTTCTTC; CDR3: CASSAGTGKSHEQFF; size: many; D: TRBD1; J: TRBJ2-1; V: TRBV5-1
DNA: TGTGCCAGCAGCCCCAAGCAAGGAGTCCCCTACGAGCAGTACTTC; CDR3: CASSPKQGVPYEQYF; size: many; D: -; J: TRBJ2-7; V: TRBV3-1
DNA: TGCAGTGCCCGACGGGGGATTCCGTCCACCGGGGAGCTGTTTTTT; CDR3: CSARRGIPSTGELFF; size: many; D: -; J: TRBJ2-2; V: TRBV20-1
DNA: TGTGCCAGCAGTGAACTAGGGGACACTGAAGCTTTCTTT; CDR3: CASSELGDTEAFF; size: many; D: -; J: TRBJ1-1; V: TRBV2
DNA: TGCGCCAGCAGCCCTCAGGGGGAGGTCGCTGGCTACACCTTC; CDR3: CASSPQGEVAGYTF; size: many; D: TRBD1; J: TRBJ1-2; V: TRBV5-1
DNA: TGTGCCAGCAGCCACAGGAGCCTTAGCGGGATAGCCAAAAACATTCAGTACTTC; CDR3: CASSHRSLSGIAKNIQYF; size: many; D: TRBD2; J: TRBJ2-4; V: TRBV14
DNA: TGTGCCAGCAGCTTAGGAGGGGGCAGTTCACCCCTCCACTTT; CDR3: CASSLGGGSSPLHF; size: many; D: TRBD1; J: TRBJ1-6; V: TRBV7-2
DNA: TGCAGTGCCTCCGGGACAGGCGCGACAGATACGCAGTATTTT; CDR3: CSASGTGATDTQYF; size: many; D: TRBD1; J: TRBJ2-3; V: TRBV20-1
DNA: TGTGCCAGCAGCTGGGGACAGGGAGGTTCACCCCTCCACTTT; CDR3: CASSWGQGGSPLHF; size: many; D: TRBD1; J: TRBJ1-6; V: TRBV5-5
DNA: TGCAGTGCTAGGGCTTGGGGGGCCCGCGAGCAGTACTTC; CDR3: CSARAWGAREQYF; size: many; D: -; J: TRBJ2-7; V: TRBV20-1
DNA: TGTGCCAGCAGCGTAGGGGGGTCAAGCACAGATACGCAGTATTTT; CDR3: CASSVGGSSTDTQYF; size: many; D: -; J: TRBJ2-3; V: TRBV9
DNA: TGCGCCAGCAGTTCCAACTCCGGGACAGATGCTTTCTTT; CDR3: CASSSNSGTDAFF; size: many; D: TRBD1; J: TRBJ1-1; V: TRBV4-3
DNA: TGCAGTGCTACTACAGGGGGGAGCGAAAAACTGTTTTTT; CDR3: CSATTGGSEKLFF; size: many; D: TRBD1; J: TRBJ1-4; V: TRBV20-1
DNA: TGCGCCAGCAGCACGGACGGTCGCAAACCCTACGAGCAGTACTTC; CDR3: CASSTDGRKPYEQYF; size: many; D: -; J: TRBJ2-7; V: TRBV5-1
DNA: TGCAGTGCTAGAGGCTTACTAGCGGAGAAGAGCACAGATACGCAGTATTTT; CDR3: CSARGLLAEKSTDTQYF; size: -; D: TRBD2; J: TRBJ2-3; V: TRBV20-1
DNA: TGTGCCAGCAGATCGGGGGGGCGCGAGCAGTACTTC; CDR3: CASRSGGREQYF; size: few; D: TRBD2; J: TRBJ2-7; V: TRBV27
DNA: TGTGCCAGCAGCGCAACAGGGGAATCCTATAATTCACCCCTCCACTTT; CDR3: CASSATGESYNSPLHF; size: many; D: TRBD1; J: TRBJ1-6; V: TRBV9
DNA: TGCAGCGGGGGGGGGGGGACAGGGCACAATGAGCAGTTCTTC; CDR3: CSGGGGTGHNEQFF; size: -; D: TRBD1; J: TRBJ2-1; V: TRBV29-1
DNA: TGTGCCAGCAGCCAGACCGGGGAGCTGTTTTTT; CDR3: CASSQTGELFF; size: many; D: -; J: TRBJ2-2; V: TRBV3-1
DNA: TGTGCCAGCAGCCCCGGGACTAGCGGGCCGTTATACAATGAGCAGTTCTTC; CDR3: CASSPGTSGPLYNEQFF; size: many; D: TRBD2; J: TRBJ2-1; V: TRBV11-3
DNA: TGCAGCGCCCAAAGGTTGCTCGTGACTGAAGCTTTCTTT; CDR3: CSAQRLLVTEAFF; size: many; D: -; J: TRBJ1-1; V: TRBV29-1